This passage covers 19 T cell receptor beta chains from one sample sequenced in a study of T cell responses to AZD1222 COVID-19 vaccine. Clones were sequenced by immunoSEQ multiplex PCR, and TCRdb holds only the in-frame ones, with some missing. The data contain tens of thousands of clones, under 95% of them singletons. The specimen was peripheral blood, collected on day 0 of MenACWY control vaccination. These receptors were obtained from an adult in good health.

V and J are TRBV28 and TRBJ1-3; the D is unclear. This CDR3 contains 14 residues. The V gene's germline CDR1 is MDHEN and CDR2 SYDVKM. Trimming cost V 3 bases and J 4 bases, with 10 bases left between them. The CDR3 DNA reads as TGTGCCAGCAGTTTGATTGGATTAGGAAACACCATATATTTT. This gives the protein CASSLIGLGNTIYF.

The chain carries TRBV28 and TRBJ1-6; D ambiguous. Germline V lookup: CDR1 MDHEN, CDR2 SYDVKM. The CDR3 totals 13 residues. Trimming shortened V by 7 bases and J by 7 bases, and 11 bases separated the two germline ends. CDR3 protein: CASNAGGNSPLHF. The CDR3 DNA is TGTGCCAGCAATGCAGGCGGGAATTCACCCCTCCACTTT.

This sequence joins TRBV7-6 and TRBJ2-1, with 9 bases matching TRBD1. Germline CDR1 and CDR2: SGHVS and FNYEAQ. This CDR3 spans 16 amino acids. Trimming took 5 bases from V and 2 from J; bases not matched to a gene: 7. CDR3 sequence (DNA): TGTGCCAGCAGCCCCGTGGACAGGGGACCCTACAATGAGCAGTTCTTC. Its protein is CASSPVDRGPYNEQFF. Based on the CDR3 plus reference TRBV7-6 and TRBJ2-1, the full variable domain is GAGVSQSPRYKVTKRGQDVALRCDPISGHVSLYWYRQALGQGPEFLTYFNYEAQQDKSGLPNDRFSAERPEGSISTLTIQRTEQRDSAMYRCASSPVDRGPYNEQFFGPGTRLTVL.

This chain joins TRBV5-8 and TRBJ1-3; TRBD1 is a possible D gene (5 bases). CDR1 is SGHTS, CDR2 YDEGEE, per germline. V lost 7 bases to trimming and J lost 4 bases, with 15 bases between them. The CDR3 spans 14 residues. The CDR3 here is CASPRPGRGNTIYF. The CDR3 coding sequence is TGTGCCAGCCCAAGGCCGGGGCGCGGAAACACCATATATTTT.

This chain links TRBV3-1 (or the pseudogene TRBV3-2) with TRBJ2-3; D not certain. Trimming cost V 0 bases and J 4 bases, with 11 bases left between them. The CDR3 totals 15 residues. CDR1 is LGHDT, CDR2 YNNKEL, per germline (reference sequence). The CDR3 DNA follows: TGTGCCAGCAGCCAAGATCCCAGAGCGTCAGATACGCAGTATTTT. It codes for CASSQDPRASDTQYF.

This clone appeared a single time. V usage is TRBV5-1 and J usage is TRBJ2-7; TRBD1 agrees at 7 bases. The CDR3 is 14 residues long. The germline V gene encodes CDR1 SGHRS and CDR2 YFSETQ. With V trimmed by 3 bases and J by 2 bases, 5 bases remained unmatched. This chain's CDR3 is CASSSTGKPYEQYF. CDR3 DNA: TGCGCCAGCAGCTCGACAGGGAAACCCTACGAGCAGTACTTC.

This clone was recorded only once. The chain has TRBV27 and TRBJ2-7; no clear D gene. This CDR3 has 12 residues. V shed 6 bases and J shed 5 bases, with 11 bases lying between them. Germline loops: CDR1 MNHEY, CDR2 SMNVEV (reference sequence). The CDR3 nucleotides are TGTGCCAGCAGCCAGCCCCCCCACGAGCAGTACTTC. It is translated as CASSQPPHEQYF.

The V and J genes are TRBV20-1 and TRBJ2-7, with a possible D match to TRBD1 (5 bases). V lost 3 bases and J lost 5, with 17 bases in between. CDR1 DFQATT and CDR2 SNEGSKA come from the germline V gene (reference sequence). The CDR3 consists of 14 residues. This CDR3 is CSASESSRVHEQYF. The CDR3 DNA reads as TGCAGTGCTAGTGAGTCCTCCAGGGTCCACGAGCAGTACTTC.

The genes are TRBV5-8 and TRBJ2-2, with D possibly being TRBD1 or TRBD2 (6 bases each). The CDR3 extends over 15 amino acids. Trimming left V 2 bases short and J 2 bases short, with 10 bases between. Germline loops: CDR1 SGHTS, CDR2 YDEGEE. This chain's CDR3 is CASSLQGLNTGELFF. CDR3 nucleotide sequence: TGTGCCAGCAGCTTACAGGGACTTAACACCGGGGAGCTGTTTTTT.

The rearrangement uses TRBV28 and TRBJ1-2, with 9 bases matching TRBD1. V was pared by 8 bases and J by 3 bases, with 1 base of the junction left unmatched. The V gene's germline CDR1 is MDHEN and CDR2 SYDVKM. The CDR3 covers 12 residues. CDR3 loop: CASGDRDYGYTF. As DNA, the CDR3 is TGTGCCAGCGGGGACAGGGACTATGGCTACACCTTC.

This rearrangement joins TRBV5-5 to TRBJ1-6; D not certain. The germline V gene encodes CDR1 SGHKS and CDR2 YYEKEE (reference sequence). The CDR3 sequence is 15 residues long. Trimming took 4 bases from V and 2 from J, leaving 10 bases between them. The CDR3 DNA sequence: TGTGCCAGCAGCAAGGACGGAGCCTATAATTCACCCCTCCACTTT. Its translation: CASSKDGAYNSPLHF.

The chain couples TRBV11-1 to TRBJ2-7, with D perhaps matching TRBD1 or TRBD2 (6 bases each). Trimming removed 5 bases from V and 0 bases from J, with 17 bases in between. Germline V lookup: CDR1 SGHAT, CDR2 FQDESV (reference sequence). CDR3 length: 16 amino acids. CDR3 bases: TGTGCCAGCAGCCCCAGGGGCGGGATGAGCTCCTACGAGCAGTACTTC. Amino acids: CASSPRGGMSSYEQYF.

The CDR3 loop reads CASSQGGGVIVEAFF. Here the CDR3 DNA reads TGTGCCAGCAGCCAAGGGGGTGGGGTGATTGTTGAAGCTTTCTTT. This chain joins TRBV3-1 (or the pseudogene TRBV3-2) and TRBJ1-1; D not certain. The V and J ends lost 1 base and 7 bases respectively, with 16 bases between them. In germline, CDR1 is LGHDT, CDR2 YNNKEL (reference sequence). The CDR3 has 15 residues.

The rearrangement uses TRBV27 and TRBJ2-1; 10 positions match TRBD1. The CDR3 length is 14 residues. Germline trimming cut 3 bases from V and 7 bases from J; bases unmatched to any gene: 3. Looked up from germline, CDR1 is MNHEY and CDR2 is SMNVEV (reference sequence). CDR3 DNA: TGTGCCAGCAGTTTTAGGACAGGGGGAAATGAGCAGTTCTTC. Its translation is CASSFRTGGNEQFF.

The chain uses TRBV3-1 (or the pseudogene TRBV3-2) and TRBJ1-2, with D maybe TRBD1 (6 bases). The CDR3 covers 14 residues. Trimming stripped 3 bases from V and 1 base from J, with 9 bases between. Per the germline V gene, CDR1 is LGHDT and CDR2 is YNNKEL (reference sequence). The CDR3: CASSQSDSNYGYTF. CDR3 bases: TGTGCCAGCAGCCAGTCGGACAGTAACTATGGCTACACCTTC.

The chain couples TRBV28 to TRBJ1-5; 10 bases agree with TRBD1. The CDR3 spans 15 residues. V trimming: 5 bases; J trimming: 2 bases; junction bases outside the gene matches: 3. The V gene's germline CDR1 is MDHEN and CDR2 SYDVKM. CDR3 region: CASSRQGARNQPQHF. DNA for the CDR3: TGTGCCAGCAGTAGACAGGGGGCACGCAATCAGCCCCAGCATTTT.

The chain links TRBV19 to TRBJ2-7; D remains unclear. V was cut by 5 bases and J by 2 bases, with 7 bases left in between. The CDR3 loop spans 12 amino acids. Germline V gene lookup returns CDR1 LNHDA and CDR2 SQIVND (reference sequence). The CDR3 loop reads CASSDQTYEQYF. The CDR3 coding sequence is TGTGCCAGTAGTGACCAAACCTACGAGCAGTACTTC.

The gene calls are TRBV6-5 and TRBJ2-2; 8 bases are a match to TRBD1. The CDR3 consists of 15 residues. Germline-derived CDR1 and CDR2 are MNHEY and SVGAGI. V was pared by 0 bases and J by 7 bases, with 4 bases of the junction left unmatched. The CDR3 coding sequence is TGTGCCAGCAGTTACTCGACCAGGGGGCACGGGGAGCTGTTTTTT. Its translation: CASSYSTRGHGELFF.

This rearrangement joins TRBV20-1 to TRBJ1-2; D is uncertain. Germline CDR1 is DFQATT and CDR2 is SNEGSKA (reference sequence). V gave up 1 base and J gave up 7 bases, with 7 bases separating them. The CDR3 is made up of 11 amino acids. The CDR3 spells CSARGTSGYTF. In nucleotides, the CDR3 is TGCAGTGCTAGAGGAACCAGTGGCTACACCTTC.